A single sample gave rise to the 9 T cell receptor beta chains below, sequenced in a study of blood T cell repertoires in COVID-19. Clones were sequenced by immunoSEQ multiplex PCR, and TCRdb holds only the in-frame ones, with some missing. Here the sample spans 35,000 to 55,000 clones, about nine tenths being singletons. The sequencing input was peripheral blood. The receptors stem from a human donor in a cohort sampled during active COVID-19.

This sequence joins TRBV19 and TRBJ2-2, with 9 bases identical to TRBD1. Germline CDR1 is LNHDA and CDR2 is SQIVND (reference sequence). V lost 3 bases and J lost 7; bases outside the gene matches: 9. The CDR3 is made up of 16 amino acids. CDR3 region: CASSIRPGQGGGELFF. The CDR3 nucleotides read TGTGCCAGTAGTATTCGTCCGGGACAGGGTGGCGGGGAGCTGTTTTTT.

The CDR3 loop reads CASTGPGDTEAFF. The CDR3 DNA is TGTGCCAGTACGGGCCCCGGGGACACTGAAGCTTTCTTT. J is TRBJ1-1 and V is TRBV19; D gene uncertain. Trimming left V 7 bases short and J 3 bases short, with 12 bases between. Germline CDR1 LNHDA, CDR2 SQIVND (reference sequence). CDR3 length: 13 amino acids.

The V and J genes are TRBV7-6 and TRBJ2-2; D is perhaps TRBD2 (6 bases). The CDR3 runs to 16 residues. V lost 3 bases, J lost 2 bases, and 13 bases lay in between. CDR1 is SGHVS and CDR2 is FNYEAQ in the germline V gene. This CDR3 is CASSFTRGSNTGELFF. The DNA for the CDR3 is TGTGCCAGCAGCTTTACCCGGGGGTCAAACACCGGGGAGCTGTTTTTT.

In this sample, this clone turned up once. The CDR3 region has the DNA TGTGCCAGCAGTCAGGGGGTGAATCAGCCCCAGCATTTT. Its translation is CASSQGVNQPQHF. This sequence joins TRBV7-2 and TRBJ1-5, with TRBD1 matching over 7 bases. V lost 6 bases to trimming and J lost 4 bases; unmatched junction nucleotides: 3. This CDR3 region has 13 residues. From germline, CDR1 is SGHTA and CDR2 FQGNSA.

This chain links TRBV21-1 with TRBJ1-1; the DNA was not used to check the table's D call, TRBD1. TRBV21-1 is a pseudogene. CDR3 length: 16 amino acids. The CDR3 sequence is CASSPGTGGWNTEAFF. The CDR3 coding sequence is TGTGCCAGCAGCCCCGGGACAGGGGGTTGGAACACTGAAGCTTTCTTT.

Here the CDR3 DNA reads TGTGCCAGCAGCCACGGGTTGGAGACCCAGTACTTC. Protein sequence: CASSHGLETQYF. This chain links TRBV3-1 (or the pseudogene TRBV3-2) with TRBJ2-5, with D hard to call. Germline V lookup: CDR1 LGHDT, CDR2 YNNKEL (reference sequence). This CDR3 contains 12 residues. V shed 3 bases and J shed 5 bases, with 7 bases lying between them.

The CDR3 coding sequence is TGTGCCAGCAGCTCAGCGGGGGATGAGCAGTTCTTC. Protein product: CASSSAGDEQFF. The J gene is TRBJ2-1, the V gene TRBV5-4, with 8 bases lining up with TRBD2. V gave up 3 bases and J gave up 8 bases; unmatched junction bases: 1. The germline V gene encodes CDR1 SGHNT and CDR2 YYREEE (reference sequence). This CDR3 is 12 amino acids long.

This chain joins TRBV10-3 and TRBJ2-3; D might be TRBD2 (5 bases). V lost 0 bases and J 4 bases, leaving 11 bases between the germline ends. Germline CDR1 and CDR2: ENHRY and SYGVKD. CDR3 length: 15 amino acids. CDR3 sequence: CAISESELEADTQYF. CDR3 coding DNA: TGTGCCATCAGTGAGTCTGAGCTGGAGGCAGATACGCAGTATTTT.

This chain joins TRBV9 and TRBJ1-5, with 7 positions matching TRBD1. The CDR3 runs to 16 residues. Looked up from germline, CDR1 is SGDLS and CDR2 is YYNGEE. Trimming cost V 3 bases and J 7 bases; bases outside gene matches: 13. The CDR3: CASSAGGDRSYQPQHF. Here the CDR3 DNA reads TGTGCCAGCAGCGCGGGGGGGGACAGATCGTACCAGCCCCAGCATTTT.